This T cell receptor (beta chain) originates from a study of memory CD4+ T cells and cytomegalovirus serostatus. Study-level background: Of the healthy Belgian adults, 9 were CMV seropositive and approximately 25 seronegative.

Study results and caveats: CD4+ memory repertoires contained about 40% of the 164 reported CMV TCRbeta sequences. Repertoires predicted CMV serostatus with median bootstrapped AUC of roughly 0.96.

The sort gate was single viable CD3+CD4+CD8-CD45RO+ cells for memory CD4+ T cells. Donors' CMV status reflects serum IgG against pp150, pp28, p38, p52. The protocol was immunoSEQ multiplex PCR, while the TCRdb copy is restricted to in-frame clones and leaves out a portion. Altogether just over 40,000 clones are present, 70% to 80% being singletons, with the ten largest covering 0.79%. As to this clone: As yet, its antigen is unknown.

The sequence came from an adult in good health and CMV-seronegative. Sequencing used memory CD4+ T cells from blood.

CDR3 DNA: TGCGCCAGCAGCCAAGCGGGTGGTGGGACCCTGAGTGGAGGCAATCAGCCCCAGCATTTT. Translation: CASSQAGGGTLSGGNQPQHF. The V call is TRBV4-1, the J call TRBJ1-5, with D possibly TRBD1 on 5 matching bases. The V and J ends lost 1 base and 2 bases respectively, with 24 bases between them. The length of the CDR3 is 20 residues. Germline CDR1 MGHRA, CDR2 YSYEKL.